This TCR beta chain was recorded in a study of blood T cell repertoires in COVID-19. Study as a whole: Italy, Spain and the United States were the sources of the convalescent and acute COVID-19 samples. Sources were T cells, B-cell-depleted T cells, or PBMCs; the material itself was cDNA or gDNA.

Source study methods: From reference gene primer amplification, estimates of nucleated cell counts were derived. Using immunoSEQ multiplex PCR, the repertoire was profiled, and TCRdb retains in-frame clones only, with some absent. D and trimming were read from the DNA, whereas the V and J calls and clone size are those reported in that table. The data hold 80,000 to 95,000 clones, with roughly 80% observed a single time. This CDR3 is built from 13 residues. With 4 bases removed from V and 7 bases from J, the gap between germline ends came to 13 bases. Germline V lookup: CDR1 LGHDT, CDR2 YNNKEL (reference sequence).

This TCR derives from a woman of 80 years or more with active or convalescent COVID-19. Sequences were obtained from peripheral blood. V gene TRBV3-1 (or the pseudogene TRBV3-2) combines with J gene TRBJ1-2; D possibly corresponds to TRBD1 (6 bases). CDR3 bases: TGTGCCAGCAGCCTTGAACAGGGCGGTGGCTACACCTTC. This encodes CASSLEQGGGYTF.